Sequencing of this T cell receptor (beta chain) was carried out in a study of blood T cell repertoires in COVID-19. Germline V gene data show CDR1 as MNHNY and CDR2 as SVGAGI (reference sequence). This CDR3 has 16 amino acids. Losses at the gene ends were 5 bases for V and 7 bases for J; bases not matched to a gene: 10. The table came from immunoSEQ multiplex PCR; TCRdb's copy has only in-frame clones and leaves some out. Of some 280,000 clones listed, about nine tenths are singletons. The sample consisted of peripheral blood. This TCR was recovered from a woman between 25 and 40 years old with active or convalescent COVID-19. This chain uses TRBV6-6 with TRBJ1-4; 10 bases fit TRBD1. DNA for the CDR3: TGTGCCAGCAGTCGACAAGGGACAGGGGCGGCTGAAAAACTGTTTTTT. This translates into CASSRQGTGAAEKLFF.